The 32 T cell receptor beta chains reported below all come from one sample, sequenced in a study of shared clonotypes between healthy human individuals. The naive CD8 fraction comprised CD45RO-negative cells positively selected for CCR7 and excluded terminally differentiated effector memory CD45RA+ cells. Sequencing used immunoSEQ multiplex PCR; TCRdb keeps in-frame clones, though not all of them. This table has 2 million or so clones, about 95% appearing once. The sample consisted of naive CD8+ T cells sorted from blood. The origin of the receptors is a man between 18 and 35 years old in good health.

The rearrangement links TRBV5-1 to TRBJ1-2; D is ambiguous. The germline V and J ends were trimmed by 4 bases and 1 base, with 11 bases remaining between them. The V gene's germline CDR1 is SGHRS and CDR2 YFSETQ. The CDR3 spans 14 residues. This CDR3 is CASSVDGINYGYTF. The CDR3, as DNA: TGCGCCAGCAGCGTTGACGGTATTAACTATGGCTACACCTTC. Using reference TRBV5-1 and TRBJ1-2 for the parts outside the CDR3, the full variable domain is KAGVTQTPRYLIKTRGQQVTLSCSPISGHRSVSWYQQTPGQGLQFLFEYFSETQRNKGNFPGRFSGRQFSNSRSEMNVSTLELGDSALYLCASSVDGINYGYTFGSGTRLTVV.

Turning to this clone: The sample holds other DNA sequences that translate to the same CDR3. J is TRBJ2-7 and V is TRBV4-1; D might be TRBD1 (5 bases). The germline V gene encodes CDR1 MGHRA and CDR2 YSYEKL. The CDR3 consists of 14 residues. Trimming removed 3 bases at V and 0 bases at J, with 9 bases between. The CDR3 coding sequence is TGCGCCAGCAGCCAGTTACAGGTCTCCTACGAGCAGTACTTC. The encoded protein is CASSQLQVSYEQYF.

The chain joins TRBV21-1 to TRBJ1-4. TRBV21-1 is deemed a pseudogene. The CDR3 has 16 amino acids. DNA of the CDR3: TGTGCCAGCAGCATCAGGTCGGGCCCTCACCTTGGAAAACTGTTTTTT. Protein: CASSIRSGPHLGKLFF.

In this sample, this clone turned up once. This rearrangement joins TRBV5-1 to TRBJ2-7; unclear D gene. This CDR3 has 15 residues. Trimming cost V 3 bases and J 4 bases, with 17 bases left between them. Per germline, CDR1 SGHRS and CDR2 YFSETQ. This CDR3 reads CASSWVGSRVYEQYF. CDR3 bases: TGCGCCAGCAGCTGGGTAGGAAGCCGGGTATACGAGCAGTACTTC.

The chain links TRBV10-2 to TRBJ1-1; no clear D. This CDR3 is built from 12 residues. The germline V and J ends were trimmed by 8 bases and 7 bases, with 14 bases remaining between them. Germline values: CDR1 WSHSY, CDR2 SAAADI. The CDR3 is CASVGGQIEAFF. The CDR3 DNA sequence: TGCGCCAGCGTGGGAGGGCAAATTGAAGCTTTCTTT.

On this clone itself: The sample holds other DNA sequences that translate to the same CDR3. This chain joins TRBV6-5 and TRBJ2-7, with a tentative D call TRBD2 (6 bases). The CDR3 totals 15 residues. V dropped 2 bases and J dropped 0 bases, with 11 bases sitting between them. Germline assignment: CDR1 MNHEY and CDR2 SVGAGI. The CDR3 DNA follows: TGTGCCAGCAGTTACGTGGGAGGTAGCTCCTACGAGCAGTACTTC. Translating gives CASSYVGGSSYEQYF.

For the CDR3, the DNA is TGTGCCAGTAATCGAGGGGGGGTCACTGAAGCTTTCTTT. Encoded protein: CASNRGGVTEAFF. The rearrangement uses TRBV19 and TRBJ1-1; possible D gene TRBD1, 6 bases. Germline V lookup: CDR1 LNHDA, CDR2 SQIVND (reference sequence). This CDR3 is 13 amino acids long. V lost 7 bases and J lost 4, with 13 bases in between.

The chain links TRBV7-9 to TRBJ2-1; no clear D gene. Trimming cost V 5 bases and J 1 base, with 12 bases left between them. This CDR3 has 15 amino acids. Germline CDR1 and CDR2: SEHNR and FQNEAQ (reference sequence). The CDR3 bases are TGTGCCAGCAGCGGTCCGATGCTATCCTACAATGAGCAGTTCTTC. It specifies CASSGPMLSYNEQFF.

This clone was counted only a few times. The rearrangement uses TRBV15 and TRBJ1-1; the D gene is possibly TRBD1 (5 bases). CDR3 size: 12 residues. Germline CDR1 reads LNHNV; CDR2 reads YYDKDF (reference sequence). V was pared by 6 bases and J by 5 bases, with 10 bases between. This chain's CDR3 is CATRGRGTEAFF. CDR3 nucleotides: TGTGCCACCAGGGGGCGCGGGACTGAAGCTTTCTTT.

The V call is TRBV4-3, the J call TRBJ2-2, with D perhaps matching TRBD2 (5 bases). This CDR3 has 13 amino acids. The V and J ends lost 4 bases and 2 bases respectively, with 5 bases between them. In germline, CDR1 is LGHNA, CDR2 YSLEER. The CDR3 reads CASSPGNTGELFF. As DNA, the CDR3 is TGCGCCAGCAGCCCGGGAAACACCGGGGAGCTGTTTTTT.

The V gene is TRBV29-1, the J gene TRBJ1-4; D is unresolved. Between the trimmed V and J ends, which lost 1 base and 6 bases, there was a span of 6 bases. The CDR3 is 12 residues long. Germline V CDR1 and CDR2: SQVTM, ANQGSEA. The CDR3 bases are TGCAGCGTTGAAGCAGAGGATGAAAAACTGTTTTTT. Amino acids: CSVEAEDEKLFF.

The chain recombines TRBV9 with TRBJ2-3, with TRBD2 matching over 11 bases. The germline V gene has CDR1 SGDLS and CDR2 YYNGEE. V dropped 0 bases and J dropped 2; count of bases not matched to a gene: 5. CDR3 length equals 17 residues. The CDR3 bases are TGTGCCAGCAGCGTAGGAGCTAGCGGGGGGCTCACAGATACGCAGTATTTT. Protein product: CASSVGASGGLTDTQYF.

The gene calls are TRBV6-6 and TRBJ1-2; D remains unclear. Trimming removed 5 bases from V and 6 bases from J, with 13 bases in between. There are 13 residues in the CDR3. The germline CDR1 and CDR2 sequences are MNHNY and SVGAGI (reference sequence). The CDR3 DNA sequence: TGTGCCAGCAGTCCACTCGGGGAAAATGGCTACACCTTC. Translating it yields CASSPLGENGYTF.

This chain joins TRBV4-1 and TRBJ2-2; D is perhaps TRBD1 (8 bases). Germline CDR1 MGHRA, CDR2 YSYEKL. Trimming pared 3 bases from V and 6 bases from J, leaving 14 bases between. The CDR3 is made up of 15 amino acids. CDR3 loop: CASSQGTGGAGELFF. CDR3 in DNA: TGCGCCAGCAGCCAGGGAACAGGGGGGGCCGGGGAGCTGTTTTTT.

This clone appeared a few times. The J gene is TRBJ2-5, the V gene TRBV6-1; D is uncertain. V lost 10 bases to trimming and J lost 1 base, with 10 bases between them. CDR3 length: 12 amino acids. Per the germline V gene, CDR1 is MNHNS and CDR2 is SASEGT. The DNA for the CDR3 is TGTGCCACCCGAGCGAGCCAAGAGACCCAGTACTTC. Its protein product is CATRASQETQYF.

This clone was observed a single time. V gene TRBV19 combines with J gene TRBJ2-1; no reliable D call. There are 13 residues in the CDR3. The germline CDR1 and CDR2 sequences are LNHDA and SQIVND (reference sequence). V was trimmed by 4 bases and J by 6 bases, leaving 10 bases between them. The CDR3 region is CASSTVAANEQFF. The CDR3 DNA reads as TGTGCCAGTAGTACCGTAGCAGCCAATGAGCAGTTCTTC.

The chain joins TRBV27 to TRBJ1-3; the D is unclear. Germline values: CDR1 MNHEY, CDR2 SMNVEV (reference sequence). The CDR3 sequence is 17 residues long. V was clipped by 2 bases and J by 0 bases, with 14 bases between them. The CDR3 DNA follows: TGTGCCAGCAGTTTAGTATCCGGGTCCTACTCTGGAAACACCATATATTTT. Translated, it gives CASSLVSGSYSGNTIYF.

CDR3 residues: CATDLPREETQYF. CDR3 nucleotides: TGTGCCACCGATCTGCCCCGGGAAGAGACCCAGTACTTC. This rearrangement joins TRBV7-9 to TRBJ2-5; D unclear. V was shortened by 10 bases and J by 3 bases, with 15 bases between the two germline ends. The CDR3 consists of 13 residues. Germline assignment: CDR1 SEHNR and CDR2 FQNEAQ (reference sequence). Drawing the rest from reference TRBV7-9 and TRBJ2-5, the complete variable domain is DTGVSQNPRHKITKRGQNVTFRCDPISEHNRLYWYRQTLGQGPEFLTYFQNEAQLEKSRLLSDRFSAERPKGSFSTLEIQRTEQGDSAMYLCATDLPREETQYFGPGTRLLVL.

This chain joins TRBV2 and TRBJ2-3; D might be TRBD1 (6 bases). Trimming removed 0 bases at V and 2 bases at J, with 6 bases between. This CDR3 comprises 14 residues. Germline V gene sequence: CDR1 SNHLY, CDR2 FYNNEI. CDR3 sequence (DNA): TGTGCCAGCAGTGAAGCGGGGGCCACAGATACGCAGTATTTT. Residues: CASSEAGATDTQYF.

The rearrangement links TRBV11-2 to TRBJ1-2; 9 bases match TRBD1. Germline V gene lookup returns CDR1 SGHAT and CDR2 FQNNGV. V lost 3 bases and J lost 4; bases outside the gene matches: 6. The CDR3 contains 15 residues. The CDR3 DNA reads TGTGCCAGCAGCTTGGGACAGGGTGTGTTCTATGGCTACACCTTC. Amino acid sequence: CASSLGQGVFYGYTF.

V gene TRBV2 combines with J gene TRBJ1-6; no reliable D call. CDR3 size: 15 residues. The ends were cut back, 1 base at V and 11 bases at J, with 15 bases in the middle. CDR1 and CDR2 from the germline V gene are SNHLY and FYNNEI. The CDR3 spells CASSEGPGVGTPLHF. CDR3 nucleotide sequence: TGTGCCAGCAGTGAAGGTCCCGGAGTGGGAACACCCCTCCACTTT.

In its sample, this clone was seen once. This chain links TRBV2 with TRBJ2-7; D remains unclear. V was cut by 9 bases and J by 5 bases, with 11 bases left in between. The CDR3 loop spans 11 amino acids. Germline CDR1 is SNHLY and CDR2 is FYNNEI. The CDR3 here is CARAHGDEQYF. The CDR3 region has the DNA TGTGCCAGGGCGCATGGAGACGAGCAGTACTTC.

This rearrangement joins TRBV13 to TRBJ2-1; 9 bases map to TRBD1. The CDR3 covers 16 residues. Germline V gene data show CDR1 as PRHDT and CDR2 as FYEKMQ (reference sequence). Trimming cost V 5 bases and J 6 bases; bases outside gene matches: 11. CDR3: CASSAPGTGSINEQFF. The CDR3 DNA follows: TGTGCCAGCAGCGCTCCCGGGACAGGGAGTATCAATGAGCAGTTCTTC.

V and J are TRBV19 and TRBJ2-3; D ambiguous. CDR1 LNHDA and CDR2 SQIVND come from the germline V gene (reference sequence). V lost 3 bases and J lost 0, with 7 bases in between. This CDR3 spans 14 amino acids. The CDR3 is CASSIEQSTDTQYF. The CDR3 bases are TGTGCCAGTAGTATCGAACAGAGCACAGATACGCAGTATTTT.

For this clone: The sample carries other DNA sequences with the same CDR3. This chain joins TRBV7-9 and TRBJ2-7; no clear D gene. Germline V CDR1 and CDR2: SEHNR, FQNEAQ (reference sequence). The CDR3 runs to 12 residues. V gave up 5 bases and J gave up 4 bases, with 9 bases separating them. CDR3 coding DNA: TGTGCCAGCAGCCTGGGATTTTACGAGCAGTACTTC. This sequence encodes CASSLGFYEQYF.

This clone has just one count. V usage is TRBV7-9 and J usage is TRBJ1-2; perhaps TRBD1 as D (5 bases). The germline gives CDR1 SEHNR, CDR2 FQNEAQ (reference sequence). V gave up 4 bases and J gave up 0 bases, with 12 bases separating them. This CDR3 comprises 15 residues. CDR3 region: CASSSLGQANYGYTF. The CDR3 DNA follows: TGTGCCAGCAGCTCCTTGGGGCAAGCTAACTATGGCTACACCTTC. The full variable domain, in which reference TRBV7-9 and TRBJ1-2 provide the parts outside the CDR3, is DTGVSQNPRHKITKRGQNVTFRCDPISEHNRLYWYRQTLGQGPEFLTYFQNEAQLEKSRLLSDRFSAERPKGSFSTLEIQRTEQGDSAMYLCASSSLGQANYGYTFGSGTRLTVV.

The CDR3 protein is CASSTSGGAHEQYF. CDR3 nucleotide sequence: TGTGCCAGCAGCACTAGCGGGGGGGCCCACGAGCAGTACTTC. The chain is built from TRBV7-9 and TRBJ2-7; 13 bases fit TRBD2. The CDR3 loop spans 14 amino acids. V shed 5 bases, J shed 5 bases, and the junction held 3 bases outside the gene matches. Germline-derived CDR1 and CDR2 are SEHNR and FQNEAQ (reference sequence).

In DNA, the CDR3 is TGCGCCAGCAGCCCAATACCCCCCATCGATGCAGATACGCAGTATTTT. It translates to CASSPIPPIDADTQYF. The chain links TRBV5-1 to TRBJ2-3; the D is unclear. This CDR3 contains 16 residues. The germline V and J ends were trimmed by 4 bases and 4 bases, with 19 bases remaining between them. CDR1 is SGHRS and CDR2 is YFSETQ in the germline V gene.

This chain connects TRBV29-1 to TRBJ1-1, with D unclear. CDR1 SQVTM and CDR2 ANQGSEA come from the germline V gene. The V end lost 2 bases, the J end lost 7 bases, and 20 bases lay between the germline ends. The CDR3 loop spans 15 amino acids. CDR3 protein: CSVELGQDRLGEAFF. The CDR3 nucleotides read TGCAGCGTTGAATTAGGCCAGGATAGGCTTGGTGAAGCTTTCTTT.

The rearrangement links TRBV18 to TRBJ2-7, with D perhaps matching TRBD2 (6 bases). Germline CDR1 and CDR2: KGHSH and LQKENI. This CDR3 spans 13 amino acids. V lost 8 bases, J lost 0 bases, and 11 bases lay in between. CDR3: CASRDGSSYEQYF. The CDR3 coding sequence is TGTGCCAGCCGGGACGGGAGCTCCTACGAGCAGTACTTC.

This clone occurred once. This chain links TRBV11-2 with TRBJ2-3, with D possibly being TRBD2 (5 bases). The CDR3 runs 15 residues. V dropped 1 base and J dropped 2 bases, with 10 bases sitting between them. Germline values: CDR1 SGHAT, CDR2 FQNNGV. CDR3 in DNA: TGTGCCAGCAGCTTAGGTGGAGGATACACAGATACGCAGTATTTT. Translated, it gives CASSLGGGYTDTQYF.

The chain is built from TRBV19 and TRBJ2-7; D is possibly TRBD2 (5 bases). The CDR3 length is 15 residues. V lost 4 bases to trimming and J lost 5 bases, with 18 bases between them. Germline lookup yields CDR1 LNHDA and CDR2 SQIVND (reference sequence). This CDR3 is CASSSYGGLVDEQYF. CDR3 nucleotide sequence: TGTGCCAGTAGTAGCTACGGAGGTCTAGTCGACGAGCAGTACTTC. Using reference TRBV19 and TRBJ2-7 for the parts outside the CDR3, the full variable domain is DGGITQSPKYLFRKEGQNVTLSCEQNLNHDAMYWYRQDPGQGLRLIYYSQIVNDFQKGDIAEGYSVSREKKESFPLTVTSAQKNPTAFYLCASSSYGGLVDEQYFGPGTRLTVT.